This T cell receptor beta chain was profiled in a study of cytomegalovirus exposure and HLA in healthy donors (dated by TCRdb to about 2017). For the wider study: The 500 to 800 repertoires of the first cohort and the 95 to 150 validation repertoires were produced on the same platform, according to a later analysis. The study aimed to test whether signatures of past pathogen exposure could be identified by cataloging public T cell receptors. A separate validation cohort of 100 to 150 different subjects was used in addition to the roughly 640-subject first cohort. High-throughput TCR immunosequencing, statistical association of individual TCRs with disease status, and machine learning were combined to predict cytomegalovirus infection status.

Libraries were built with the immunoSEQ multiplex PCR assay. The authors' pipeline ran thus. A statistical classification framework was developed to diagnose cytomegalovirus status using the catalog of TCR beta chain sequences. Drawn from immuneACCESS, this table holds only the in-frame rearrangements with V and J called that TCRdb kept. Clones are partly lost; checked studies trace under half to an unresolved V gene and leave the rest unexplained. V, J and clone size are taken as reported in that table, and D and trimming were inferred from the DNA itself. For this sample there are over 150,000 clones; about 90% appear just once. Of the sample, around 10% is held by the ten largest clones. About this clone itself: There is no known antigen for this receptor. Per-base quality was not reported, and no clone a single base away is much larger than it.

V loses 6 bases of germline sequence and J loses 0 bases, and the interval between the two ends is 10 bases. Including cysteine and phenylalanine, the CDR3 has 14 amino acids. The entry retains the CDR3 DNA only, 42 bases that are in frame from base 1. CDR1 and CDR2 were assigned from the germline V gene as SNHLY and FYNNEI. Study-wide conclusions, independent of this receptor: A later analysis lacked HLA typing for the validation cohort, so it scored co-occurrence in that cohort across all 110 or so repertoires. The study gave a list of about 150 TCR beta chains associated with cytomegalovirus. Across donors, most TCR sequences were observed very rarely, whereas some public TCRs were present in many individuals. Of the cluster scores, 85% to 95% were above 0 in a later analysis, which found that TCRs clustered in the first cohort also tended to co-occur in the 130 or so validation repertoires. The authors suggested that the approach could potentially be generalized to other disease states and immunological phenotypes. A few of the identified cytomegalovirus-associated TCR beta chains were confirmed in vitro to be specific for cytomegalovirus antigens. The classifier was reported to diagnose cytomegalovirus status with high specificity and sensitivity in both the original cohort and the validation cohort.

The donors belonged to the validation cohort of about 110 subjects, which was separate from the roughly 670-subject first cohort. This TCR was sampled from a young woman in good health and CMV-seropositive. Specimen: PBMCs. The rearranged chain carries TRBV2 and TRBJ2-3, with TRBD2 tentatively as D gene (5 bases match). DNA sequence: TGTGCCAGCAGAGAGGGAGCTAGCACAGATACGCAGTATTTT. Its product reads: CASREGASTDTQYF.